The clone carrying this T cell receptor beta chain was found many times. Its antigen remains unknown. Preparation of the TCRbeta library involved a method that used unique molecular identifiers. In TCRdb, the PCR reads were re-called with MiXCR into one record per CDR3 protein. The data contain some 200,000 distinct CDR3 sequences, approximately 8.4% of them singletons. The data were obtained in a study of T-cell reconstitution after alpha-beta-depleted transplantation in children. Broader study findings: T cells produced anew were the main source of T-cell counts and diversity one year after transplant. Day-60 TCRbeta diversity that was high in some patients was derived from surviving recipient T cells and thymic progenitors. Several hundred expanded graft clones reportedly gave rise to the alpha-beta T cells present about two months after transplant.

This CDR3 has 17 residues. Germline CDR1 is DFQATT and CDR2 is SNEGSKA (reference sequence). The ends lost 1 base at V and 2 bases at J; junction bases unmatched: 9. The source was PBMCs, mostly from graft donor cells, collected 360 days after TCRalphabeta/CD19-depleted stem cell transplant. V gene TRBV20-1 combines with J gene TRBJ1-1; the match to TRBD1 covers 11 bases. The TCR comes from a male patient under 10 years old who had a stem cell transplant for acute myeloid leukemia, so the T cells may come from the graft donor. This CDR3 is CSARGGMGQGVNTEAFF. The CDR3, as DNA: TGCAGTGCTAGAGGGGGGATGGGACAGGGGGTCAACACTGAAGCTTTCTTT.